A single sample gave rise to the 16 T cell receptor beta chains below, sequenced in a study of T cells in Graves' hyperthyroidism and ophthalmopathy. RNA transcripts were the template for amplifying TCR beta CDR3 regions. TCR CDR3 underwent first-round RT-PCR with the HTBI primer set. From the multiplex PCR reads, TCRdb called clonotypes with MiXCR, one entry per CDR3 protein. This table holds 95,000 to 110,000 distinct CDR3 sequences, roughly 44% found once. The material sequenced was blood. Receptors were obtained from a man aged 35 to 55 with Graves' hyperthyroidism.

On this clonotype: The junction departs from the called germline gene at one end, perhaps through a read error. The genes are TRBV9 and TRBJ1-4; tentatively, D is TRBD1 (5 bases). Germline CDR1 SGDLS, CDR2 YYNGEE. This CDR3 spans 15 amino acids. CDR3 in DNA: TGTGCCAGCGGCGTAGGGGCCGGGAGTAGTGAAAAACTGTTTTTT. It translates to CASGVGAGSSEKLFF.

Comments on this clonotype: This likely comes from a read error, as the CDR3 has no conserved phenylalanine or tryptophan at its end. The chain carries TRBV6-1 and TRBJ2-5; possible D gene TRBD2, 6 bases. The CDR3 is 15 amino acids. The V gene lost 2 bases and the J gene lost 5 bases, with 15 bases spanning the gap. Germline loops: CDR1 MNHNS, CDR2 SASEGT. The CDR3 reads CASSETAPAGETQYC. DNA for the CDR3: TGTGCCAGCAGTGAAACGGCCCCGGCGGGGGAGACCCAGTACTGC.

This clonotype was seen many times. This chain connects TRBV5-6 to TRBJ1-1; no clear D gene. Germline CDR1 reads SGHDT; CDR2 reads YYEEEE. This CDR3 has 14 residues. V was cut by 1 base and J by 3 bases, with 10 bases left in between. The DNA for the CDR3 is TGTGCCAGCAGCTTGTTTCCGAGGGACACTGAAGCTTTCTTT. Protein sequence: CASSLFPRDTEAFF.

This clonotype was detected ten times or more. For the CDR3, the DNA is TGTGCCAGCAGCTTAGGTGACGATCAGCCCCAGCATTTT. It specifies CASSLGDDQPQHF. The chain is built from TRBV7-8 and TRBJ1-5, with no clear D. From germline, CDR1 is SGHVS and CDR2 FQNEAQ. This CDR3 has 13 amino acids. Trimming took off 1 base at V and 5 bases at J, with 6 bases between the two ends.

Worth noting for this clonotype: A read error may produce the germline difference seen at one junction end. The V gene is TRBV29-1, the J gene TRBJ1-5; 10 bases line up with TRBD1. The CDR3 is made up of 13 amino acids. The germline gives CDR1 SQVTM, CDR2 ANQGSEA. The DNA of the CDR3 is TGCAGCGTTGGGACAGGGGGAGGAAAGCCCCAACATTTT. Encoded protein: CSVGTGGGKPQHF.

This clonotype was counted many times. The chain recombines TRBV9 with TRBJ2-7; possible D gene TRBD2, 7 bases. Between the trimmed V and J ends, which lost 1 base and 4 bases, there was a span of 15 bases. The CDR3 totals 15 residues. Germline CDR1 SGDLS, CDR2 YYNGEE. Here the CDR3 reads CASSVSAGARYEQYF. The CDR3 nucleotides are TGTGCCAGCAGCGTATCTGCGGGGGCGAGGTACGAGCAGTACTTC.

CDR3 DNA: TGTGCCAGCAGTTTAAGCGGGTCTGGGGCCAACTATGGCTACACCTTC. Translation: CASSLSGSGANYGYTF. The chain combines TRBV12-3 or TRBV12-4 with TRBJ1-2, with a possible D match to TRBD1 (5 bases). The V end was cut by 2 bases, the J end by 2 bases, with 15 bases between. The CDR3 spans 16 residues.

This clonotype has at least ten counts. J is TRBJ2-7 and V is TRBV2; TRBD2 matches at 8 bases. Trimming took 6 bases from V and 2 from J; bases not matched to a gene: 6. This CDR3 is built from 14 residues. Germline V gives CDR1 SNHLY, CDR2 FYNNEI. CDR3 in DNA: TGTGCCAGCAGGCCGGGACTAGGGACCTACGAGCAGTACTTC. Its translation is CASRPGLGTYEQYF.

For this clonotype: This may stem from a read error, because a much larger clone lies one nucleotide away. This rearrangement joins TRBV4-1 to TRBJ2-1; 10 bases are shared with TRBD1. V shed 5 bases, J shed 5 bases, and the junction held 3 bases outside the gene matches. The length of the CDR3 is 14 residues. Germline assignment: CDR1 MGHRA and CDR2 YSYEKL. Here the CDR3 reads CASSGTGVDNEQFF. CDR3 sequence (DNA): TGCGCCAGCAGCGGGACAGGGGTAGACAATGAGCAGTTCTTC.

The chain joins TRBV7-8 to TRBJ2-5, with TRBD1 matching over 8 bases. Losses at the gene ends were 5 bases for V and 2 bases for J; bases not matched to a gene: 10. This CDR3 region has 16 residues. Germline-derived CDR1 and CDR2 are SGHVS and FQNEAQ. Here the CDR3 reads CASSVDRGEGQETQYF. DNA of the CDR3: TGTGCCAGCAGCGTAGACAGGGGAGAAGGGCAAGAGACCCAGTACTTC. Supplemented by reference TRBV7-8 and TRBJ2-5, the full variable domain reads GAGVSQSPRYKVAKRGQDVALRCDPISGHVSLFWYQQALGQGPEFLTYFQNEAQLDKSGLPSDRFFAERPEGSVSTLKIQRTQQEDSAVYLCASSVDRGEGQETQYFGPGTRLLVL.

This clonotype turned up a few times. The gene calls are TRBV6-1 and TRBJ2-2, with a possible D match to TRBD1 (7 bases). The CDR3 has 15 amino acids. Germline-derived CDR1 and CDR2 are MNHNS and SASEGT. V lost 6 bases and J lost 5, with 16 bases in between. CDR3 DNA: TGTGCCAGCAGGGGGCCAGGGGGGCTGACCGGGGAGCTGTTTTTT. Amino acids: CASRGPGGLTGELFF.

This clonotype has a count of ten or more. The chain carries TRBV6-1 and TRBJ1-1; 11 bases align to TRBD1. Losses at the gene ends were 0 bases for V and 6 bases for J; bases not matched to a gene: 3. Germline loops: CDR1 MNHNS, CDR2 SASEGT. The CDR3 length is 15 residues. The CDR3 region is CASSEAGTGGAEAFF. In DNA form, the CDR3 reads TGTGCCAGCAGTGAAGCTGGGACAGGGGGGGCTGAAGCTTTCTTT.

The chain is built from TRBV20-1 and TRBJ1-5; no clear D gene. The germline V and J ends were trimmed by 6 bases and 7 bases, with 13 bases remaining between them. CDR1 DFQATT and CDR2 SNEGSKA come from the germline V gene (reference sequence). The CDR3 has 12 residues. The CDR3 loop reads CSAQRSRQPQHF. In nucleotides, the CDR3 is TGCAGTGCGCAGAGGTCCCGGCAGCCCCAGCATTTT.

This clonotype appeared a single time. A read error may be the cause here, since a much bigger clone is one base away. The gene calls are TRBV7-9 and TRBJ2-7; D might be TRBD1 (7 bases). The V gene's germline CDR1 is SEHNR and CDR2 FQNEAQ (reference sequence). The CDR3 covers 15 residues. The CDR3 DNA reads as TGTGCCAGCAAGAGGGATGGCAGGGGGGCCTACAAGCAGTACTTC. Amino acids: CASKRDGRGAYKQYF. Full variable domain (rest looked up from reference TRBV7-9 and TRBJ2-7): DTGVSQNPRHKITKRGQNVTFRCDPISEHNRLYWYRQTLGQGPEFLTYFQNEAQLEKSRLLSDRFSAERPKGSFSTLEIQRTEQGDSAMYLCASKRDGRGAYKQYFGPGTRLTVT.

The J gene is TRBJ2-1, the V gene TRBV20-1, with TRBD2 identical over 14 bases. Unmatched junction bases numbered 8, after V lost 7 bases and J lost 12 bases. The CDR3 is 13 amino acids. Germline CDR1 is DFQATT and CDR2 is SNEGSKA (reference sequence). CDR3 amino acids: CSVGLAGGDTQFF. CDR3 coding DNA: TGCAGTGTCGGACTAGCGGGAGGCGATACGCAGTTCTTC.

The gene calls are TRBV7-3 and TRBJ2-3, with 9 bases aligning to TRBD2. Germline-derived CDR1 and CDR2 are SGHTA and FQGTGA. The CDR3 runs 16 residues. V lost 6 bases, J lost 4 bases, and 11 bases stayed unmatched. Written as DNA, the CDR3 is TGTGCCAGCAGTTTCCCGGCGGGAGGGCCGCCAGATACGCAGTATTTT. It encodes CASSFPAGGPPDTQYF.